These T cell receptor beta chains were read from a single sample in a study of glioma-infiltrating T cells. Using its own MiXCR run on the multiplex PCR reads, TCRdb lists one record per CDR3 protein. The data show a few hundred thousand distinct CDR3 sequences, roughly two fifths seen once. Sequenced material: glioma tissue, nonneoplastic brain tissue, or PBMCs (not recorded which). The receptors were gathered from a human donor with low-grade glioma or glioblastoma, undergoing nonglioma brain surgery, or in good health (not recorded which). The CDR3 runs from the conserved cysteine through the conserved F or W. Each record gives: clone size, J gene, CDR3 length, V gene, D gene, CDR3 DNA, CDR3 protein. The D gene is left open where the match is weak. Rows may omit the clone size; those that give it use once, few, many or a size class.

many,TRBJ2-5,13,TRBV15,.,TGTGCCACCAGCAGAGATGTAGGAGAGACCCAGTACTTC,CATSRDVGETQYF
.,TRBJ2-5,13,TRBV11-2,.,TGTGCCAGCAGCCCCTGGGAGAGGGAGACCCAGTACTTC,CASSPWERETQYF
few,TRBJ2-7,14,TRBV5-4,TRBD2,TGTGCCAGCAGCCCTCGCCTAGCGGGAGACGAGCAGTACTTC,CASSPRLAGDEQYF
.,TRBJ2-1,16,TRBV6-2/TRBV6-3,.,TGTGCCAGCAGTTTATCGACTGGCGGAGACTACAATGAGCAGTTCTTC,CASSLSTGGDYNEQFF
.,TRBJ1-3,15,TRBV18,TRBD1,TGTGCCAGCTCCCCCGGGACAGATACTATGAACACCATATATTTT,CASSPGTDTMNTIYF
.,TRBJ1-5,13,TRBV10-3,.,TGTGCCATCAGTGGGACAGACAATCAGCCCCAGCATTTT,CAISGTDNQPQHF
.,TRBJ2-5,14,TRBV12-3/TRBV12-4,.,TGTGGCAGCAGTTTTCCTGGGAACCAAGAGACCCAGTACTTC,CGSSFPGNQETQYF
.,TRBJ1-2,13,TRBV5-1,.,TGCGCCAGCGGCTTGGTGGGAGACTATGGCTACACCTTC,CASGLVGDYGYTF
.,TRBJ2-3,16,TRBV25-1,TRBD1,TGTGCCAGCAGTGAAGGGGGACAGGGGATTGCAGATACGCAGTATTTT,CASSEGGQGIADTQYF
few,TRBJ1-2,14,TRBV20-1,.,TGCAGTGCTAGGGCAACCAGGGAAGGCTATGGCTACACCTTC,CSARATREGYGYTF
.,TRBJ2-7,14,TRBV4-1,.,TGCGCCAGCAGCCAAGACAACTCCGGGGACGAGCAGTACTTC,CASSQDNSGDEQYF
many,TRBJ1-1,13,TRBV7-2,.,TGTGCCAGCAGCTCGAGGTTGAACACTGAAGCTTTCTTT,CASSSRLNTEAFF
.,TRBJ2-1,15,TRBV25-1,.,TGTGCCAGCAGCCGCGACAGGGACTTGCACAATGAGCAGTTCTTC,CASSRDRDLHNEQFF
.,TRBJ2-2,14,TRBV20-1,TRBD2,TGCAGTGCGCTAGCGGGAGGGTACACCGGGGAGCTGTTTTTT,CSALAGGYTGELFF
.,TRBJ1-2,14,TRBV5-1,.,TGCGCCAGCAGCTTTGACGGGCTCGGCTATGGCTACACCTTC,CASSFDGLGYGYTF
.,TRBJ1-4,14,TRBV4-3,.,TGCGCCAGCAGTCAAGATTCGGGTGCTGAAAAACTGTTTTTT,CASSQDSGAEKLFF
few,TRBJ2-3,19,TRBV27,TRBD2,TGTGCCAGCAGTTTACTAGCGGGAGGTCTCGAGGGGAAAACAGATACACAGTATTTT,CASSLLAGGLEGKTDTQYF
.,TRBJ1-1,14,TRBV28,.,TGTGCCAGCAGTTTCGAAGGGGAGAACACTGAAGCTTTCTTT,CASSFEGENTEAFF
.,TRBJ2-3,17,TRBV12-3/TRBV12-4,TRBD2,TGTGCCAGCCTCCCCCGAACAAGCGGGAGCGGGGCAGATACGCAGTATTTT,CASLPRTSGSGADTQYF
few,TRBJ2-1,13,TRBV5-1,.,TGCGCCAGCAGCAAACAGGATAACAATGAGCAGTTCTTC,CASSKQDNNEQFF
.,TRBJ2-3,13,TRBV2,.,TGTGCCACCAAGACTAGTTACACAGATACGCAGTATTTT,CATKTSYTDTQYF
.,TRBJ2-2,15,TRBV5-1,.,TGCGCCAGCAGCTTGGCGACCTCTGACACCGGGGAGCTGTTTTTT,CASSLATSDTGELFF
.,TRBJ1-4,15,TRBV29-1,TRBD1,TGCATCTCACAATACTGGGGACAGGGGGGTGAAAAACTGTTTTTT,CISQYWGQGGEKLFF
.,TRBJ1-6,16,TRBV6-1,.,TGTGCCAGCAGCGTAGGGGTAGGAGGGTCGAATTCACCCCTCCACTTT,CASSVGVGGSNSPLHF
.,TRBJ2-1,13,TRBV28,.,TGTGCCAGCAGTTTAAGGGCGATCAATGAGCAGTTCTTC,CASSLRAINEQFF
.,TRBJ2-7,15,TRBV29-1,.,TGCAGCGTTGAAGAATTAAGGACGGACGCCTACGAGCAGTACTTC,CSVEELRTDAYEQYF
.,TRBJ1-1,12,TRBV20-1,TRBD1,TGCAGTGCCAATGACAGGGCCTTTGAAGCTCTCTTT,CSANDRAFEALF
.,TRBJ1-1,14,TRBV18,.,TGTGCCAGCTCATACGTGGCGAAGAACACTGAAGCTTTCTTT,CASSYVAKNTEAFF
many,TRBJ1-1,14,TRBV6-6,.,TGTGCCAGCAGTTACTCCGGGAGCCAGGGGGAAGCTTTCTTT,CASSYSGSQGEAFF
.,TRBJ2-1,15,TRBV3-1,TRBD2,TGTGCCAGCAGCCAAGAACTAGCGGTGTACAATAAGCAGTTCTTC,CASSQELAVYNKQFF
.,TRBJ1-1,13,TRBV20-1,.,TGCAGTGGTGGGGGACACTTCAACACTGAAGCTTTCTTT,CSGGGHFNTEAFF
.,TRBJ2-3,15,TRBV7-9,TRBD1,TGTGCCAGCAGGGCCGGGACAGGGCCCACAGATACGCAGTATTTT,CASRAGTGPTDTQYF
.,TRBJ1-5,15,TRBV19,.,TGTGCCAGTAGCGACAGCAGGGGTTTGGGCCAGCCCCAGCATTTT,CASSDSRGLGQPQHF
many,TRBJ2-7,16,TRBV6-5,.,TGTGCCAGCAGTTACGCCAACCCCGGGACGGAACCCCAGCAGTACTTC,CASSYANPGTEPQQYF
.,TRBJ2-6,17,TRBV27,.,TGTGCCAGCAGTTCAACCTTCGGAAGCTTGGGGGCCAACGTCCTGACTTTC,CASSSTFGSLGANVLTF
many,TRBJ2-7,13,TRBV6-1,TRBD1,TGTGCCAGCAGCCGAACAGGGGACCCAGGGCAGTACTTC,CASSRTGDPGQYF
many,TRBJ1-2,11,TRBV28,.,TGTGCCAGCAGTTTTAGGGATGGCTACACCTTC,CASSFRDGYTF
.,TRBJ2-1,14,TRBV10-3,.,TGTGCCTCCCATGGGACTCCGTCCTACAATGAGCAGTTCTTC,CASHGTPSYNEQFF
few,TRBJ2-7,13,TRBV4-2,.,TGTGCCAGCAGCCAAGAAATCGGCCGAGGGCAGTACTTC,CASSQEIGRGQYF
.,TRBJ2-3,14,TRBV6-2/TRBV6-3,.,TGCGCCAGCAGTTACTCTACGGGGCCAGATACGCAGTATTTT,CASSYSTGPDTQYF
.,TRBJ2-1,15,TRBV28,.,TGTGCCAGCAGTTTGGAGCAATTAGGCAATGATGAGCAGTTCTTC,CASSLEQLGNDEQFF
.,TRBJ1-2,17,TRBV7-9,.,TGTGCCAGCAGCACCCTCCTGGGGATGAGGAGGAACTATGGCTACACCTTC,CASSTLLGMRRNYGYTF
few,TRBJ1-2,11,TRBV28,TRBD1,TGTGCCAGTAACAGGGGGTATGGCTACACCTTC,CASNRGYGYTF
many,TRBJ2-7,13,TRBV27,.,TGTGCCAGCAGCCGACTGTCCTCCTACGAGCAGTACTTC,CASSRLSSYEQYF
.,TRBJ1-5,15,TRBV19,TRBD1,TGTGCCAGTATAATGACAGGGAACGGGCATCAGCCCCAGCATTTT,CASIMTGNGHQPQHF
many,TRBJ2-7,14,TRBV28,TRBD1,TGTGCCAGCAGACCCAAGGGACAGTCCTACGAGCAGTACTTC,CASRPKGQSYEQYF
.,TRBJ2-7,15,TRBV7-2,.,TGTGCCAGCAGCTTAGATCGGGGCGAGGCCTACGAGCAGTACTTC,CASSLDRGEAYEQYF
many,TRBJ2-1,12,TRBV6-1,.,TGTGCCAGCAGAGACGCGGCGTCTTCAAGTTTCTTC,CASRDAASSSFF
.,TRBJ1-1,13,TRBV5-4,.,TGTGCCAGTAGTGAGGGGTTGAACACTGAAGCTTTCTTT,CASSEGLNTEAFF
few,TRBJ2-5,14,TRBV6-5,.,TGTGCCAGCAGTTACTCGTACAGCGAAGAGACCCAGTACTTC,CASSYSYSEETQYF
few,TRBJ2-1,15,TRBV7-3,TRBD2,TGTGCCAGCAGCTTTCTAGCGGGAGCCAACAATGAGCAGTTCTTC,CASSFLAGANNEQFF
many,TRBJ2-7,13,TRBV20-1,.,TGCAGTGCTAGAAAGGAGGGGGTCTACGAGCAGTACTTC,CSARKEGVYEQYF
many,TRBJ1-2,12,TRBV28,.,TGTGCCAGCAGTTTATATGCCGACGGCTACACCTTC,CASSLYADGYTF
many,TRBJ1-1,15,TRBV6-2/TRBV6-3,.,TGTGCCAGCAGTTACTCGTTGGGACTGAACACTGAAGCTTTCTTT,CASSYSLGLNTEAFF
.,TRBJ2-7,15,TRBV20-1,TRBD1,TGCAGTGTCCCGGGGATCCACAGGGGAACCTACGAGCAGTACTTC,CSVPGIHRGTYEQYF
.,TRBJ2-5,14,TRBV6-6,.,TGTGCCAGCAGTTACGGAAGCCTCCGGGAGACCCAGTACTTC,CASSYGSLRETQYF
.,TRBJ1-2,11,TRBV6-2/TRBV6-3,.,TGTGCCGCTGAGGAGAACTATGGCTACACCTTC,CAAEENYGYTF
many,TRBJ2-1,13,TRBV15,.,TGTGCCACCAGCAGAGATCACAGGGAGAGATGGTTCTTC,CATSRDHRERWFF
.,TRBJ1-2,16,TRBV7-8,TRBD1,TGTGCCAGCAGCTTATCCGGGACAGGAGTAAACTATGGCTACACCTTC,CASSLSGTGVNYGYTF